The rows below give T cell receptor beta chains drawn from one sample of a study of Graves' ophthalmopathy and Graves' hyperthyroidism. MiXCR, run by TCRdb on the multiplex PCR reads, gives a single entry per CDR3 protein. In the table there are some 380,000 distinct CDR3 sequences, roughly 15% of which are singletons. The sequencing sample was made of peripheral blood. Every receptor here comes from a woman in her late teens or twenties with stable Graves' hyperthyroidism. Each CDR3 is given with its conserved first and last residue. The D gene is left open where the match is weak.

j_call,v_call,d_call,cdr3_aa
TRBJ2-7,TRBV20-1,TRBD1,CSASIRDRKSPSYEQYF
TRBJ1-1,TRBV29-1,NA,CSVEEFRDTEAFF
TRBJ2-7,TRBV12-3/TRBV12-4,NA,CASSTRDRPYEQYF
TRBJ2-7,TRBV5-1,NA,CASSKTGVEQYF
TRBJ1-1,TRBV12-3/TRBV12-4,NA,CASSLGYMNTEAFF
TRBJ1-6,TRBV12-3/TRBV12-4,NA,CASSLAGDSPLHF
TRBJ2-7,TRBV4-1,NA,CASSQEYSGAFYEQYF
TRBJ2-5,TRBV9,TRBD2,CASSVQAGGGETQYF
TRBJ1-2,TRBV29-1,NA,CSVASPGQKGGYTF
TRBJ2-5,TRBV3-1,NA,CASRPTQGGETQYF
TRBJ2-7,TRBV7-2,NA,CASSHGLGHGEEQYF
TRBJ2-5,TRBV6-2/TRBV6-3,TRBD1,CASSSFDGQGLETQYF
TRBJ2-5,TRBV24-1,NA,CATSDSPSLATQYF
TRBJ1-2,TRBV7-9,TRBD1,CASSQTWGTDSLGYTF
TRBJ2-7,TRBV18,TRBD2,CASSLDLAGISYEQYF
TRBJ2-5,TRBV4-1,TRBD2,CASSQLAGVGETQYF
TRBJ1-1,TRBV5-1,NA,CASSLEDSSTEAFF
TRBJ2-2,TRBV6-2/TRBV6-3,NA,CASSRNTGELFF
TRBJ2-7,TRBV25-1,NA,CASSEVLSGDAEQYF
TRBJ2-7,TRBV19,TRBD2,CASSIAQGGSYEQYF